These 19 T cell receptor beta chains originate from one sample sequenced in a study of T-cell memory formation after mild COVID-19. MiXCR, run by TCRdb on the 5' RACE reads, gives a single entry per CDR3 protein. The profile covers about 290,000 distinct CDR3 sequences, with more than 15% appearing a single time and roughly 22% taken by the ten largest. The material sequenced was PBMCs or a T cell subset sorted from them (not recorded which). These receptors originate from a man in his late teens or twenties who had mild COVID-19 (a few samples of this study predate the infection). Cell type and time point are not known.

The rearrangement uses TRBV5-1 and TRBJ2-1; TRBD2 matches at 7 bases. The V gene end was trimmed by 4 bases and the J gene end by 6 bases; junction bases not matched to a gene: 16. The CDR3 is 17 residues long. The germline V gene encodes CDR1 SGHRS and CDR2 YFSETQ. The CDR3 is CASSVLQRGFPRNEQFF. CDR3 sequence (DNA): TGCGCCAGCAGCGTCCTCCAGCGGGGTTTTCCTCGCAATGAGCAGTTCTTC.

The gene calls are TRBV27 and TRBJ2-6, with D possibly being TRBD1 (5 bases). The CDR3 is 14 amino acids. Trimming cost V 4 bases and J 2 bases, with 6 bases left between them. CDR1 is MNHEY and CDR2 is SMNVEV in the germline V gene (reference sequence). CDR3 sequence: CASSSRAGANVLTF. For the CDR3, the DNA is TGTGCCAGCAGTTCCAGGGCTGGGGCCAACGTCCTGACTTTC.

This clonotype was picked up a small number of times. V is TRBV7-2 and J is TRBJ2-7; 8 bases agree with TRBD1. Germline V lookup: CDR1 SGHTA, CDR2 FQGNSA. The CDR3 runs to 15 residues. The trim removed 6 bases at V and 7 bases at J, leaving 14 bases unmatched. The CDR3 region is CASSWRQGPTREQYF. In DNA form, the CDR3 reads TGTGCCAGCAGTTGGAGACAGGGGCCCACAAGGGAGCAGTACTTC.

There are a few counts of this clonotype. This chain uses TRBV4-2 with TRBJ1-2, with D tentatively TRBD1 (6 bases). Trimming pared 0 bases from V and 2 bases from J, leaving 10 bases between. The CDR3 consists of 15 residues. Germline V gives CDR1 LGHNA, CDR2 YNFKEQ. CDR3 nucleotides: TGTGCCAGCAGCCAAGATACGGGGGCGAACTATGGCTACACCTTC. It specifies CASSQDTGANYGYTF.

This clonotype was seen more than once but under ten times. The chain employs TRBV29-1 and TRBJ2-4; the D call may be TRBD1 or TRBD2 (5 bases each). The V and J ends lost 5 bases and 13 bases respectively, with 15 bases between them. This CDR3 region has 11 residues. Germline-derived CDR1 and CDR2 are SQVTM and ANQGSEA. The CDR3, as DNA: TGCAGCGTTTCTTGGGGCGAGGGACAGTACTTC. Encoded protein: CSVSWGEGQYF.

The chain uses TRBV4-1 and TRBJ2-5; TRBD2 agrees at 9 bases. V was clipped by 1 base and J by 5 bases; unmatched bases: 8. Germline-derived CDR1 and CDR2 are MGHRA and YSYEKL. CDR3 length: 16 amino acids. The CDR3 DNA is TGCGCCAGCAGCCAAGTGGGGGGACTAGCTGCGGAGACCCAGTACTTC. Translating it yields CASSQVGGLAAETQYF.

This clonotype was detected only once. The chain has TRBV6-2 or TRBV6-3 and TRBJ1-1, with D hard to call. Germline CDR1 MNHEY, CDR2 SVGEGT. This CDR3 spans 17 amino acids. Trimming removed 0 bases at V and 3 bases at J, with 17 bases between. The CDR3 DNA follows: TGTGCCAGCAGTTACTCGACATCGGCGGCAGTCCACACTGAAGCTTTCTTT. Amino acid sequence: CASSYSTSAAVHTEAFF.

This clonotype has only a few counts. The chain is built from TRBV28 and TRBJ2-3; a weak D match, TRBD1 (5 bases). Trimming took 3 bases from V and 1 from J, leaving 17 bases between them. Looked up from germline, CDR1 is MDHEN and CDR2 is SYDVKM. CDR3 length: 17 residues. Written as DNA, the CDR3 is TGTGCCAGCAGTTTCCGCCAACAGGTCAGGGGCACAGATACGCAGTATTTT. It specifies CASSFRQQVRGTDTQYF.

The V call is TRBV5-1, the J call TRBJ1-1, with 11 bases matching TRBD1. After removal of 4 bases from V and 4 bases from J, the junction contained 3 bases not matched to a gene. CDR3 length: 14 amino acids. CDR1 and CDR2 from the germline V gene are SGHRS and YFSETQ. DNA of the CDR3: TGCGCCAGCAGCATCGGGACAGGGGGCACTGAAGCTTTCTTT. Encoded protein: CASSIGTGGTEAFF.

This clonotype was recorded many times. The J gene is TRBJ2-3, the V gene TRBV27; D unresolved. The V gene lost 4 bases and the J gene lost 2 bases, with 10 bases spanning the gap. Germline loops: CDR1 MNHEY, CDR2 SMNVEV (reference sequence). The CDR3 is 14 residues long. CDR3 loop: CASSSNAVTDTQYF. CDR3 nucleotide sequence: TGTGCCAGCAGTTCAAACGCGGTCACAGATACGCAGTATTTT.

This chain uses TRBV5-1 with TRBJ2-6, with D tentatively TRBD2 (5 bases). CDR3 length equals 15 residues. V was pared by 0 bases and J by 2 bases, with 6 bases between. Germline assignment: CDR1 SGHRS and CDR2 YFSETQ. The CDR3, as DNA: TGCGCCAGCAGCTTGGGAGGGACTGGGGCCAACGTCCTGACTTTC. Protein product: CASSLGGTGANVLTF.

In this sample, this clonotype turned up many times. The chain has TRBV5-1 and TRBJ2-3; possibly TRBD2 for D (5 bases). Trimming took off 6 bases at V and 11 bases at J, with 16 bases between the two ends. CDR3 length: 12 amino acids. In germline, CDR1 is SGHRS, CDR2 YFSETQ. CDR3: CASTQNEGRQYF. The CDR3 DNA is TGCGCCAGCACCCAGAACGAGGGTAGGCAGTATTTT.

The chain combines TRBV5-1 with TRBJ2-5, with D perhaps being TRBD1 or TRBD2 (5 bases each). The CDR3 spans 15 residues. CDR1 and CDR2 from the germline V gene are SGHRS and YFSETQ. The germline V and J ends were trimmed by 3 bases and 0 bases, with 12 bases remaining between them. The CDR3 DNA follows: TGCGCCAGCAGCTCGGCCCCGGGACACCAAGAGACCCAGTACTTC. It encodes CASSSAPGHQETQYF.

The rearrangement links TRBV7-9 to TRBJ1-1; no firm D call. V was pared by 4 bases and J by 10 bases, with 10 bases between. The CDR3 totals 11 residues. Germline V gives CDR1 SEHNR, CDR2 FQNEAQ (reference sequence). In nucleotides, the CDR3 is TGTGCCAGCAGCTCCCTCCGTGTAGCTTTCTTT. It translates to CASSSLRVAFF.

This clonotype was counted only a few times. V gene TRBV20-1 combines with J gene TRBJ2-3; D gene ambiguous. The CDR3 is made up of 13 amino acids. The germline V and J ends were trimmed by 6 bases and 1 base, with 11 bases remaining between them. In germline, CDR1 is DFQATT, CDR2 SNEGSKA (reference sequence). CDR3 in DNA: TGCAGTGCCTGGGCGGCAGGCACAGATACGCAGTATTTT. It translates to CSAWAAGTDTQYF.

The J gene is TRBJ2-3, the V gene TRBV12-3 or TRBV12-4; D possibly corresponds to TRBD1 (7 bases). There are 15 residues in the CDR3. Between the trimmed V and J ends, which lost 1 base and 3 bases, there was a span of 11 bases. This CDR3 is CASSLETGRTDTQYF. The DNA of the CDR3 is TGTGCCAGCAGTTTAGAGACAGGGAGGACAGATACGCAGTATTTT.

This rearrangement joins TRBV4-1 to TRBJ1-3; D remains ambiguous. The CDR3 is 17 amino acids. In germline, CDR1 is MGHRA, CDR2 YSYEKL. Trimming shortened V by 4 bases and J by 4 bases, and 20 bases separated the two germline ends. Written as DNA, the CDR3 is TGCGCCAGCAGCCCCCGATCGGGCCCTTCCTCGGGAAACACCATATATTTT. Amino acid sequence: CASSPRSGPSSGNTIYF.

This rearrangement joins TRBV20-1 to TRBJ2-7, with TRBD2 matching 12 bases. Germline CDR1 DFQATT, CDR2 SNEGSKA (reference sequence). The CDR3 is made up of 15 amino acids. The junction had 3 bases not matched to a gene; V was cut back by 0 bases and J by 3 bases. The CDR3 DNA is TGCAGTGCTAGAGAGGGGACTAGCGGGTACTACGAGCAGTACTTC. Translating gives CSAREGTSGYYEQYF.

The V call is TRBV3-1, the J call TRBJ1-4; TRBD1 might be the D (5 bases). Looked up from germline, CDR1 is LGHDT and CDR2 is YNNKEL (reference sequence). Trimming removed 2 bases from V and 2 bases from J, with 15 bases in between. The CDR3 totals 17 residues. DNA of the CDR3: TGTGCCAGCAGCCAATCGATAGCGGCAGGGACTAATGAAAAACTGTTTTTT. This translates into CASSQSIAAGTNEKLFF.